The source of this T cell receptor beta chain is a study of CD8 T cells in ankylosing spondylitis. Study observations and caveats: Made up of about eight highly homologous variants, a TCR beta motif appeared characteristic of ankylosing spondylitis blood. Disease-linked clones had a CD8+ phenotype and relatively low frequency in peripheral blood. Certain motif variants had earlier been reported in reactive arthritis synovial fluid and blood. The clones that were linked to disease were reported to be significantly enriched in matched synovial fluid samples from ankylosing spondylitis patients.

For this clonotype: Its antigen is currently unknown.

TCR beta libraries were made by quantitative 5'-RACE with molecular barcodes. TCRdb re-called the 5' RACE reads with MiXCR, one entry per CDR3 protein. The sample holds approximately 220,000 distinct CDR3 sequences; about a sixth are singletons and the top ten take more than 40%. Per germline, CDR1 SGHDT and CDR2 YYEEEE. The trim removed 2 bases at V and 0 bases at J, leaving 4 bases unmatched. There are 15 residues in the CDR3. Sequencing was carried out using blood, either unsorted or a sorted T cell fraction (not recorded which). The origin of this receptor is a male donor with ankylosing spondylitis. The V and J genes are TRBV5-6 and TRBJ2-7; 8 bases map to TRBD1. CDR3 sequence reads: CASSFRQGSSYEQYF. In DNA, the CDR3 is TGTGCCAGCAGCTTCCGACAGGGGAGCTCCTACGAGCAGTACTTC.